Listed here is a single T cell receptor beta chain. Its antigen is not known. Germline loops: CDR1 ENHRY, CDR2 SYGVKD. The CDR3 extends over 13 amino acids. V was clipped by 0 bases and J by 6 bases, with 5 bases between them. The assay used was immunoSEQ (version v3.0), run at survey level. Profiling relied on immunoSEQ multiplex PCR, and the TCRdb table lists in-frame clones only, not all of them. The sample has 20,000 to 30,000 clones, 85% to 90% seen once; the top ten hold more than 7%. These data belong to a study of long-term antiretroviral therapy in people with HIV. The study's findings and limits: Against controls, HIV repertoires showed narrower ranges of CDR3 length.

Two or more post-ART PBMC samples, plus at least one pre-ART sample, were available for each donor. Specimens held roughly 0.9-10 million cryopreserved PBMC prior to DNA extraction. The clonotype was recovered from a man aged 40-49 years with HIV. The J gene is TRBJ2-2, the V gene TRBV10-3, with TRBD2 as a possible D gene (5 bases). The sample was unsorted PBMCs, taken 4.8 years after starting antiretroviral therapy. The CDR3 sequence is CAISESEAGELFF. The CDR3 DNA sequence: TGTGCCATCAGTGAGTCGGAGGCCGGGGAGCTGTTTTTT.